This is a list of T cell receptor beta chains from one sample in a study of shared clonotypes between healthy human individuals. The method was immunoSEQ multiplex PCR; TCRdb's version includes in-frame clones alone and lacks a portion of them. The table lists approximately 840,000 clones, about 97% of them singletons. Sequencing was carried out using naive CD8+ T cells sorted from blood. These receptors were obtained from a man aged 25 to 40 in good health. Each CDR3 is given with its conserved first and last residue. D genes are given only for firm matches. Clone size is shown for a subset of rows, as once, few, many or a class of expanded clone.

j_call,d_call,v_call,clone_size,cdr3_aa
TRBJ2-7,-,TRBV5-1,-,CASSLDPSMILYEQYF
TRBJ2-1,-,TRBV7-9,-,CASSLNPSATFYNEQFF
TRBJ1-2,-,TRBV7-8,-,CASSLGGPYYGYTF
TRBJ1-2,TRBD1,TRBV7-2,-,CASSLGQGAPGYTF
TRBJ2-7,-,TRBV11-3,-,CASSLGAAYEQYF
TRBJ2-7,TRBD1,TRBV4-3,-,CASSLGGTESYEQYF
TRBJ2-3,-,TRBV4-2,-,CASSQDLAGSGLDTDTQYF
TRBJ2-7,-,TRBV5-4,once,CASSLRGLGRSSYEQYF
TRBJ1-1,TRBD1,TRBV5-6,-,CASRRDRVDTEAFF
TRBJ1-1,-,TRBV7-9,-,CASSSTAAGDMNTEAFF
TRBJ2-2,-,TRBV19,-,CASTRPGELFF
TRBJ2-1,TRBD2,TRBV28,-,CASGLAIYNEQFF
TRBJ2-5,TRBD1,TRBV9,-,CASSVGNRGQETQYF
TRBJ2-7,-,TRBV27,-,CASSLEQPYGEQYF
TRBJ2-1,TRBD2,TRBV27,-,CASSFAGASYNEQFF
TRBJ2-7,-,TRBV25-1,-,CASSDREIVYEQYF
TRBJ1-1,-,TRBV27,-,CASSLVRGNTEAFF
TRBJ2-1,TRBD2,TRBV6-9,-,CASSPRKGLASDEQFF
TRBJ1-3,-,TRBV4-2,-,CASSQDEGTGGNTIYF
TRBJ1-5,-,TRBV5-6,-,CASSLAEGVGPQHF
TRBJ2-5,TRBD2,TRBV7-9,-,CASSLLAGTQETQYF
TRBJ2-1,-,TRBV19,-,CASSIDPREAYNEQFF
TRBJ2-2,-,TRBV19,-,CASTPVNPGELFF
TRBJ2-3,TRBD2,TRBV18,-,CASSPRGTSEYTDTQYF
TRBJ2-4,TRBD2,TRBV4-1,-,CASSQGAGEVKNIQYF
TRBJ1-5,-,TRBV2,-,CASSENLGSNQPQHF
TRBJ2-3,TRBD2,TRBV7-6,-,CASSTPGGAGLVQSTDTQYF
TRBJ2-1,TRBD2,TRBV9,-,CASSVVAGGNNEQFF
TRBJ2-3,-,TRBV15,-,CATSRDLWGEPSTDTQYF
TRBJ2-3,-,TRBV15,-,CATSRVGLRDIGTDTQYF
TRBJ1-5,-,TRBV5-5,-,CASSLVGWSYQPQHF
TRBJ2-1,-,TRBV7-9,-,CASSLYAGGQFF
TRBJ2-7,-,TRBV7-9,-,CASSLIRGIAYEQYF
TRBJ2-1,TRBD2,TRBV4-2,-,CASSQKTSGRADQNEQFF
TRBJ2-7,-,TRBV29-1,-,CSVEQAGPYEQYF
TRBJ1-4,TRBD1,TRBV30,-,CAWSVQAGGFEKLFF
TRBJ2-5,-,TRBV9,once,CASSSGVYGETQYF